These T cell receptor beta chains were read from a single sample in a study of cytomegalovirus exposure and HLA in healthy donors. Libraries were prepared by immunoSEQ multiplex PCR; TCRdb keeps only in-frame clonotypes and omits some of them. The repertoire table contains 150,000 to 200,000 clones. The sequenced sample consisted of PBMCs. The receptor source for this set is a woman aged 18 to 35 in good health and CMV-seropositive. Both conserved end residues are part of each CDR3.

CDR3aa: CASRPRLAGGAGTQYF
j_gene: TRBJ2-3
len: 16
v_gene: TRBV2

CDR3aa: CASSLGLAGPTDTQYF
j_gene: TRBJ2-3
len: 16
v_gene: TRBV7-8

CDR3aa: CASSYRTGKHGYTF
j_gene: TRBJ1-2
len: 14
v_gene: TRBV6-9

CDR3aa: CASTYGFLTREAFF
j_gene: TRBJ1-1
len: 14
v_gene: TRBV19

CDR3aa: CASSYGGEQYF
j_gene: TRBJ2-7
len: 11
v_gene: TRBV7-2

CDR3aa: CASSQPDRGWRGYTF
j_gene: TRBJ1-2
len: 15
v_gene: TRBV23-1

CDR3aa: CASSTQGAPQTQYF
j_gene: TRBJ2-5
len: 14
v_gene: TRBV19

CDR3aa: CSAWTGGELFF
j_gene: TRBJ1-4
len: 11
v_gene: TRBV20-1

CDR3aa: CASTAGANTGELFF
j_gene: TRBJ2-2
len: 14
v_gene: TRBV9

CDR3aa: CASSGVGGLVGTEQYF
j_gene: TRBJ2-7
len: 16
v_gene: TRBV2

CDR3aa: CASSELAGGTETQYF
j_gene: TRBJ2-5
len: 15
v_gene: TRBV6-1

CDR3aa: CASSMSRGIGTQQFF
j_gene: TRBJ2-1
len: 15
v_gene: TRBV19

CDR3aa: CASSQDRGLNTEAFF
j_gene: TRBJ1-1
len: 15
v_gene: TRBV4-1

CDR3aa: CASSAQGAFENIQYF
j_gene: TRBJ2-4
len: 15
v_gene: TRBV2

CDR3aa: CASSQDKAGVGDTQYF
j_gene: TRBJ2-3
len: 16
v_gene: TRBV4-3

CDR3aa: CASSPATGGKTEAFF
j_gene: TRBJ1-1
len: 15
v_gene: TRBV5-1

CDR3aa: CASSQGLANEKLFF
j_gene: TRBJ1-4
len: 14
v_gene: TRBV6-6

CDR3aa: CASSMRRSTDTQYF
j_gene: TRBJ2-3
len: 14
v_gene: TRBV19

CDR3aa: CAISPVGRADTQYF
j_gene: TRBJ2-3
len: 14
v_gene: TRBV10-3

CDR3aa: CASSPRQGAETQYF
j_gene: TRBJ2-5
len: 14
v_gene: TRBV18

CDR3aa: CASSPSYEQYF
j_gene: TRBJ2-7
len: 11
v_gene: TRBV6-1

CDR3aa: CASSEGTGGYEQYF
j_gene: TRBJ2-7
len: 14
v_gene: TRBV10-2

CDR3aa: CASSLEETGSHGYTF
j_gene: TRBJ1-2
len: 15
v_gene: TRBV7-6

CDR3aa: CASSESGQNTGELFF
j_gene: TRBJ2-2
len: 15
v_gene: TRBV2

CDR3aa: CAWSLDRSSTEAFF
j_gene: TRBJ1-1
len: 14
v_gene: TRBV30

CDR3aa: CASSIPAGHYNEQFF
j_gene: TRBJ2-1
len: 15
v_gene: TRBV19